This TCR beta chain was recovered during a study of blood T cell repertoires in COVID-19. The overall study: Sample material is recorded as cDNA or gDNA derived from T cells, B-cell-depleted T cells, or PBMCs.

Seattle-derived patients entered the study during active infection and were followed longitudinally. Per germline, CDR1 LNHDA and CDR2 SQIVND (reference sequence). With 5 bases clipped from V and 7 bases from J, the junction kept 4 bases outside the gene matches. The CDR3 consists of 13 residues. Repertoires were generated with immunoSEQ multiplex PCR, while TCRdb's copy carries only in-frame clones and drops some. The table has some 300,000 clones, just under 90% seen once; the top ten hold 6.3%. The TCR was taken from a woman between 45 and 60 years old with COVID-19, enrolled during active disease. Sequenced material: peripheral blood. This rearrangement joins TRBV19 to TRBJ2-5, with TRBD1 identical over 10 bases. CDR3 in amino acids: CASSGGQGGTQYF. In DNA, the CDR3 is TGTGCCAGTAGTGGAGGACAGGGGGGGACCCAGTACTTC.